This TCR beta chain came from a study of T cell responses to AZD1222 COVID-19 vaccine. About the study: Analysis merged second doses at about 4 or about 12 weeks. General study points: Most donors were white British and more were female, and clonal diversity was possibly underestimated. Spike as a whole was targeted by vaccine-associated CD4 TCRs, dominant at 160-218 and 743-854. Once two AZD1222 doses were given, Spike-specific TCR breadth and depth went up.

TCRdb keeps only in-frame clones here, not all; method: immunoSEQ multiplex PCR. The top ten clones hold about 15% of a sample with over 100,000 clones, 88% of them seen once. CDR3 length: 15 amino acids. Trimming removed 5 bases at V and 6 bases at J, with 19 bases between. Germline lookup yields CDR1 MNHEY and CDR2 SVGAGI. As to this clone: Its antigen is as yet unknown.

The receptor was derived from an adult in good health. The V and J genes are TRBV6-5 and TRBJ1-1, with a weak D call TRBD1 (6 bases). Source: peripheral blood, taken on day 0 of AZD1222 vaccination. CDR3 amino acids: CASSTPGALGAEAFF. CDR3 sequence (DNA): TGTGCCAGCAGTACACCGGGGGCGCTTGGCGCTGAAGCTTTCTTT.